This T cell receptor beta chain was sequenced in a study of human T cells and chemical hapten exposure. Study information: A patient group, mainly female, showed alopecia areata, totalis or universalis. Study-wide results and limits: Alopecia in all donors means immunity may differ from healthy individuals. Counts of TCRs expanded at PT1 correlated positively with patch test score.

This clonotype has more than one count but fewer than ten. Its target is not known. TCRdb reanalysed the RACE reads using MiXCR and keeps one entry per CDR3 protein. In the table there are around 380,000 distinct CDR3 sequences, more than 4.5% of which are singletons. Time point in this sample: patch test 1, 2 weeks after DPC sensitization. Treatment specified: therapeutic diphenylcyclopropenone sensitization with weekly scalp DPC. The specimen comprised whole blood, sampled in connection with sensitization to the hapten diphenylcyclopropenone (DPC). This TCR derives from a woman aged 45-65 years with alopecia areata. Some clones in this sample may be carry-over from other donors' samples.

CDR3 nucleotide sequence: TGTGCCAGCAGCTTAGCAGACAGGGGCCCCTACGAGCAGTACTTC. Translated: CASSLADRGPYEQYF. V is TRBV11-2 and J is TRBJ2-7; 8 positions agree with TRBD1. This CDR3 comprises 15 residues. The V gene end was trimmed by 1 base and the J gene end by 2 bases; junction bases not matched to a gene: 4. CDR1 is SGHAT and CDR2 is FQNNGV in the germline V gene. Supplemented by reference TRBV11-2 and TRBJ2-7, the full variable domain reads EAGVAQSPRYKIIEKRQSVAFWCNPISGHATLYWYQQILGQGPKLLIQFQNNGVVDDSQLPKDRFSAERLKGVDSTLKIQPAKLEDSAVYLCASSLADRGPYEQYFGPGTRLTVT.